This TCR beta chain emerged from a study of Siglec-9 on CD8 T cells in melanoma. This table comes from immunoSEQ multiplex PCR, and its TCRdb copy is limited to in-frame clones, with some not included. The sample lists about 33,000 clones, more than 65% occurring once. Trimming took 8 bases from V and 1 from J, leaving 11 bases between them. The CDR3 runs to 13 residues. Germline V CDR1 and CDR2: PRHDT, FYEKMQ (reference sequence). V is TRBV13 and J is TRBJ2-5, with D tentatively TRBD2 (5 bases). This TCR was recovered from a human donor in good health. The sample consisted of Siglec-9- CD8+ T cells sorted from blood. CDR3 DNA: TGTGCCAGCTTGGGAGCTCCCCAAGAGACCCAGTACTTC. Encoded protein: CASLGAPQETQYF. The full variable domain, rest sourced from reference TRBV13 and TRBJ2-5, is AAGVIQSPRHLIKEKRETATLKCYPIPRHDTVYWYQQGPGQDPQFLISFYEKMQSDKGSIPDRFSAQQFSDYHSELNMSSLELGDSALYFCASLGAPQETQYFGPGTRLLVL.